Following are 8 T cell receptor beta chains from one sample sequenced in a study of OX40 agonist ivuxolimab in advanced cancers. Sequencing was performed with immunoSEQ multiplex PCR; in TCRdb, only in-frame clones are kept and a portion is missing. The sample contains around 53,000 clones, 86% of which appear only once. The material was CD4+ or CD8+ T cells sorted from blood, obtained in a trial of the OX40 agonist ivuxolimab. The origin of the receptors is an adult with an advanced solid tumor such as melanoma, head and neck, liver or kidney cancer.

V usage is TRBV9 and J usage is TRBJ1-6, with D perhaps TRBD1 (5 bases). The germline CDR1 and CDR2 sequences are SGDLS and YYNGEE. Trimming cost V 0 bases and J 5 bases, with 18 bases left between them. The CDR3 has 18 amino acids. The CDR3 coding sequence is TGTGCCAGCAGCGTAGGGCAGGGTGGTTTGGGTCATAATTCACCCCTCCACTTT. Translating gives CASSVGQGGLGHNSPLHF.

The rearrangement joins TRBV12-5 to TRBJ1-2; D possibly corresponds to TRBD1 (5 bases). CDR1 LGHNT and CDR2 FRNRAP come from the germline V gene. This CDR3 region has 16 residues. V was pared by 1 base and J by 6 bases, with 18 bases between. In DNA form, the CDR3 reads TGTGCTAGTGGTTTGGGATCCGGGACTGGGGCCCATGGCTACACCTTC. This sequence encodes CASGLGSGTGAHGYTF.

This chain links TRBV10-3 with TRBJ1-1; 11 bases map to TRBD1. The CDR3 has 14 residues. J was trimmed by 3 bases and V by 6 bases; bases with no gene match: 3. Germline lookup yields CDR1 ENHRY and CDR2 SYGVKD. This chain's CDR3 is CAIRDRGQDTEAFF. Written as DNA, the CDR3 is TGTGCCATCAGGGACAGGGGGCAGGACACTGAAGCTTTCTTT.

The chain has TRBV5-1 and TRBJ2-3, with 9 bases fitting TRBD2. V was clipped by 4 bases and J by 1 base; unmatched bases: 7. The CDR3 extends over 16 amino acids. Germline V gene lookup returns CDR1 SGHRS and CDR2 YFSETQ. The CDR3 bases are TGCGCCAGCAGCCTCTCGACTAGCGGACGCACAGATACGCAGTATTTT. This codes for CASSLSTSGRTDTQYF.

V gene TRBV7-8 combines with J gene TRBJ2-7, with a tentative D call TRBD1 (5 bases). CDR1 and CDR2 from the germline V gene are SGHVS and FQNEAQ. The CDR3 runs to 14 residues. The V end was cut by 5 bases, the J end by 7 bases, with 18 bases between. CDR3 nucleotide sequence: TGTGCCAGCAGCGAGCCGACAGTCTCTCGAGAGCAGTACTTC. Translating it yields CASSEPTVSREQYF. Variable domain in full (rest from reference TRBV7-8 and TRBJ2-7): GAGVSQSPRYKVAKRGQDVALRCDPISGHVSLFWYQQALGQGPEFLTYFQNEAQLDKSGLPSDRFFAERPEGSVSTLKIQRTQQEDSAVYLCASSEPTVSREQYFGPGTRLTVT.

V is TRBV28 and J is TRBJ2-5; no reliable D call. The germline gives CDR1 MDHEN, CDR2 SYDVKM. The V end was cut by 4 bases, the J end by 3 bases, with 6 bases between. The CDR3 contains 12 residues. In DNA, the CDR3 is TGTGCCAGCAGTTCCCAGGAAGAGACCCAGTACTTC. It is translated as CASSSQEETQYF.

The chain has TRBV13 and TRBJ2-1; 7 bases are a match to TRBD2. Trimming removed 1 base from V and 3 bases from J; junction bases left unmatched: 9. CDR3 length equals 17 residues. The germline gives CDR1 PRHDT, CDR2 FYEKMQ (reference sequence). CDR3 sequence: CASSLESGGGLYNEQFF. As DNA, the CDR3 is TGTGCCAGCAGCTTAGAAAGCGGCGGGGGTCTCTACAATGAGCAGTTCTTC.

The CDR3 loop reads CASSIWEGARRNEQFF. In nucleotides, the CDR3 is TGTGCCAGTAGTATATGGGAGGGGGCGCGTCGCAATGAGCAGTTCTTC. J is TRBJ2-1 and V is TRBV19; D assignment may be TRBD1 or TRBD2 (7 bases each). Germline-derived CDR1 and CDR2 are LNHDA and SQIVND (reference sequence). Trimming removed 2 bases from V and 6 bases from J, with 17 bases in between. The CDR3 is made up of 16 amino acids.